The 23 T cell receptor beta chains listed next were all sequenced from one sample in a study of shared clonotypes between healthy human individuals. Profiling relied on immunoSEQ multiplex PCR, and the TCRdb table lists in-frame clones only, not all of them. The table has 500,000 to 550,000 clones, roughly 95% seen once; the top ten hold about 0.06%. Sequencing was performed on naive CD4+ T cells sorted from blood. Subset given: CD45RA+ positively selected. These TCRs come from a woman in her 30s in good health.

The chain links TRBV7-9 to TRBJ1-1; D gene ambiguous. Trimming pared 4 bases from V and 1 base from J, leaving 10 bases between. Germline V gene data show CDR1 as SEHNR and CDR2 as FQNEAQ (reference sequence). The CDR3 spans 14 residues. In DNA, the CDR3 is TGTGCCAGCAGCTCAAAGGCCGGGAACACTGAAGCTTTCTTT. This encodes CASSSKAGNTEAFF.

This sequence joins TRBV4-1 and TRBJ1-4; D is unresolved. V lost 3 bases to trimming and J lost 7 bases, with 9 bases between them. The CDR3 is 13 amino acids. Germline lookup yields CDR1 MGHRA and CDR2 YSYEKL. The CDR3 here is CASSQNHGEKLFF. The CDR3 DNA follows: TGCGCCAGCAGCCAGAACCACGGTGAAAAACTGTTTTTT.

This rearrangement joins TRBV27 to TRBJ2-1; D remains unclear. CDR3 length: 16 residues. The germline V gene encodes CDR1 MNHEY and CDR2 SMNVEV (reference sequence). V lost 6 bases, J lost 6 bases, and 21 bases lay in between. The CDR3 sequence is CASSSPLEFTRNEQFF. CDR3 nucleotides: TGTGCCAGCAGCTCCCCATTGGAGTTTACGCGCAATGAGCAGTTCTTC.

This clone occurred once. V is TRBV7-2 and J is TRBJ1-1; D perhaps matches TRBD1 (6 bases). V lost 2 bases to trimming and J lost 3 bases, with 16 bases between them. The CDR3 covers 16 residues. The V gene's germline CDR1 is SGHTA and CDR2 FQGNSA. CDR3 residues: CASSLYVAGADTEAFF. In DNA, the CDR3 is TGTGCCAGCAGCTTATACGTTGCAGGGGCGGACACTGAAGCTTTCTTT.

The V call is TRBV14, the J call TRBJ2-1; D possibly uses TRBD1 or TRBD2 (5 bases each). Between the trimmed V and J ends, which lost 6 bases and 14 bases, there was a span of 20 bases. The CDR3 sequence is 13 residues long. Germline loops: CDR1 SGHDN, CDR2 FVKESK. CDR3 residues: CASSQSGTPLKFF. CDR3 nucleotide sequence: TGTGCCAGCAGTCAATCCGGGACCCCCTTGAAGTTCTTC.

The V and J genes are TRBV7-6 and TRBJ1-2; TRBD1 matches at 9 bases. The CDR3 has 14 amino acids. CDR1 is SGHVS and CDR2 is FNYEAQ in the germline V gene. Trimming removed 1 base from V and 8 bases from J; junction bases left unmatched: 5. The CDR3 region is CASSLGDRANGYTF. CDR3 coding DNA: TGTGCCAGCAGCTTAGGGGACAGGGCCAACGGCTACACCTTC.

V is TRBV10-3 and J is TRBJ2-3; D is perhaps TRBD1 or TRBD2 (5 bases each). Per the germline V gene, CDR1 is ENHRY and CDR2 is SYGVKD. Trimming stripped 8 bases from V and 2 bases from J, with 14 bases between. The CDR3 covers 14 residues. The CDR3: CAISEGFSTDTQYF. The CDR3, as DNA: TGTGCCATCTCTGAGGGGTTCTCCACAGATACGCAGTATTTT.

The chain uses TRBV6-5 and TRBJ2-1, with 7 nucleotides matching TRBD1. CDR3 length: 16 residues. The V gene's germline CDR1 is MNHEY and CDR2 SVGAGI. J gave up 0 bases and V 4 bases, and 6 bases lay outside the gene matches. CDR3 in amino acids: CASSLTTGASYNEQFF. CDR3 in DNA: TGTGCCAGCAGTTTGACAACAGGGGCCTCCTACAATGAGCAGTTCTTC.

The CDR3 spells CASSPGLAGVGEQYF. The CDR3 bases are TGCGCCAGCTCACCGGGACTAGCGGGAGTAGGCGAGCAGTACTTC. The chain has TRBV10-1 and TRBJ2-7; 14 bases fit TRBD2. This CDR3 is built from 15 residues. Germline CDR1 WNHNN, CDR2 SYGVQD (reference sequence). Losses at the gene ends were 8 bases for V and 6 bases for J; bases not matched to a gene: 9.

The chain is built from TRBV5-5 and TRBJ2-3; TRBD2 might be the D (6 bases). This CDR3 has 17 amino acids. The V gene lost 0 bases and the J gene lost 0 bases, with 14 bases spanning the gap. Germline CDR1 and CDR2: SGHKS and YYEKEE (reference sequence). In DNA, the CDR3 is TGTGCCAGCAGCTTGGTTCCGGGACTTTCTAGCACAGATACGCAGTATTTT. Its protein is CASSLVPGLSSTDTQYF. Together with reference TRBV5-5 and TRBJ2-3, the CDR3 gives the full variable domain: DAGVTQSPTHLIKTRGQQVTLRCSPISGHKSVSWYQQVLGQGPQFIFQYYEKEERGRGNFPDRFSARQFPNYSSELNVNALLLGDSALYLCASSLVPGLSSTDTQYFGPGTRLTVL.

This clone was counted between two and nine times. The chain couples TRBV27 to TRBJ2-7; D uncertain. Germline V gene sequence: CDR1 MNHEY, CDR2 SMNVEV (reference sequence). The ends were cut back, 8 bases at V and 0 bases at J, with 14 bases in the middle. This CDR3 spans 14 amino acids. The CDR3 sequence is CASSPLETSYEQYF. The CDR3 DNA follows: TGTGCCAGCTCCCCACTGGAGACCTCCTACGAGCAGTACTTC.

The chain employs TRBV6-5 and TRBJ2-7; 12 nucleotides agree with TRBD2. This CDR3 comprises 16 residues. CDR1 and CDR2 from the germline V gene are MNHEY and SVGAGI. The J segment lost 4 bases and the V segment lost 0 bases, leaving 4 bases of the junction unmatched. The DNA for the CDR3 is TGTGCCAGCAGTTACTCCTCTAGCGGGAGGGTTTACGAGCAGTACTTC. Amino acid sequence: CASSYSSSGRVYEQYF.

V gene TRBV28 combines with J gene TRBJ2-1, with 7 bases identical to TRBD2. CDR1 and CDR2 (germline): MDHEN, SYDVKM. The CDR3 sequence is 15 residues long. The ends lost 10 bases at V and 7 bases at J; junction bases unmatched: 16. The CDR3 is CATHPTSDHRNEQFF. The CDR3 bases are TGTGCCACCCACCCAACTAGCGATCATAGGAATGAGCAGTTCTTC.

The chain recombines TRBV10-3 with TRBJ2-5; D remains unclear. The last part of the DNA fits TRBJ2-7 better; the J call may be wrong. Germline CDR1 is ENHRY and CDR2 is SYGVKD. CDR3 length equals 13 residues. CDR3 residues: CAISDTDSYEQYF. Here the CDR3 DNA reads TGTGCCATCAGTGACACGGACTCCTACGAGCAGTACTTC.

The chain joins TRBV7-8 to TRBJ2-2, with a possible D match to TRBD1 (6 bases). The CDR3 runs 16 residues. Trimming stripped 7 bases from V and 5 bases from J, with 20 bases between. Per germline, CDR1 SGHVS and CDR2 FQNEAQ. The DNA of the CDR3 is TGTGCCAGCAACGCCGGACAGAACATGAGAACCGGGGAGCTGTTTTTT. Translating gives CASNAGQNMRTGELFF.

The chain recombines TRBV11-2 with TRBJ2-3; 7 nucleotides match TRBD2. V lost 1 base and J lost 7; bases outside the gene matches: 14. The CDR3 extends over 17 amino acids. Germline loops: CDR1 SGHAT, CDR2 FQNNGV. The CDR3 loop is CASSLGVGGRPQNTQYF. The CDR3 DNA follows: TGTGCCAGCAGCTTAGGAGTGGGAGGGCGACCACAAAATACGCAGTATTTT.

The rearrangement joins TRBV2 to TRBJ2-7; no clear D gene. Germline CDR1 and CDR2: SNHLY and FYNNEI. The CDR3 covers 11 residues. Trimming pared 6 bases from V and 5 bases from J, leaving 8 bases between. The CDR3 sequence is CASRGTDEQYF. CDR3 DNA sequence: TGTGCCAGCAGGGGAACCGACGAGCAGTACTTC.

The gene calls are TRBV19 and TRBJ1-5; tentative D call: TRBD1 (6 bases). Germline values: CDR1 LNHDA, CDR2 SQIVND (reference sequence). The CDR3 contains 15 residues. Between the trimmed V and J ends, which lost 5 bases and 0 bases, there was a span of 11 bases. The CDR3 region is CASSDLTGSNQPQHF. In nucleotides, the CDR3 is TGTGCCAGTAGTGACTTGACAGGTAGCAATCAGCCCCAGCATTTT.

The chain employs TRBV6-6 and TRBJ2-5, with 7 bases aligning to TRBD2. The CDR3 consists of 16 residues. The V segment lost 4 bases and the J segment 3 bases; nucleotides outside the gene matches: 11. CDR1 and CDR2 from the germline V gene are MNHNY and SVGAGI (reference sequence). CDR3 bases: TGTGCCAGCAGTTCTCCCAATGAAGCGGGAAAAGAGACCCAGTACTTC. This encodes CASSSPNEAGKETQYF.

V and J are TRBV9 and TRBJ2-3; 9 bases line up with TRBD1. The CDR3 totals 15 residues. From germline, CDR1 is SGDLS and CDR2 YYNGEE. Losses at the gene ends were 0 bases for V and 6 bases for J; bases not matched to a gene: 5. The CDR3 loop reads CASSVGDRDADTQYF. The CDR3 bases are TGTGCCAGCAGCGTAGGGGACAGGGATGCGGATACGCAGTATTTT.

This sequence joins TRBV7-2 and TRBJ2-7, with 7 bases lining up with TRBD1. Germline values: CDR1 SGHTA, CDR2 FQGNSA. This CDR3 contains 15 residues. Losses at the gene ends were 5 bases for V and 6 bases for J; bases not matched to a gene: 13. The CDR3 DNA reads TGTGCCAGCAGCCCGGAGACAGGGTTCTCGGGCGAGCAGTACTTC. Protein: CASSPETGFSGEQYF.

The CDR3 nucleotides are TGTGCCACTCCGGGACAGGAGGGTGCGAACTATGGCTACACCTTC. Residues: CATPGQEGANYGYTF. This chain links TRBV28 with TRBJ1-2; TRBD1 agrees at 8 bases. Germline V gives CDR1 MDHEN, CDR2 SYDVKM. The CDR3 is 15 residues long. V shed 10 bases and J 2 bases; nucleotides not matched to a gene: 12.

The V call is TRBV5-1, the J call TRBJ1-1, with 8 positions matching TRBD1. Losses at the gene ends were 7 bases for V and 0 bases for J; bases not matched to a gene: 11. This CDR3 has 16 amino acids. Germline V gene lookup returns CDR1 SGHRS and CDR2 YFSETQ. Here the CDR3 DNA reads TGCGCCAGCGCCGGAGGACAGGGAGAGATGAACACTGAAGCTTTCTTT. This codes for CASAGGQGEMNTEAFF.